This T cell receptor beta chain was profiled in a study of T cells after yellow fever vaccination. As for the study in general: When fractions had low cell numbers, they were prepared with SMART-Seq v4 Ultra Low Input.

V was shortened by 4 bases and J by 0 bases, with 14 bases between the two germline ends. Germline lookup yields CDR1 SGDLS and CDR2 YYNGEE. CDR3 length: 16 residues. For TCR, cDNA came from 5'RACE template switching, which added a universal primer site and UMIs. Each CDR3 protein is one row after TCRdb ran MiXCR on the 5' RACE reads. The sample has 450,000 to 650,000 distinct CDR3 sequences; 21% are singletons. Sequencing was performed on PBMCs, taken roughly 23 days after the first yellow fever vaccination. V gene TRBV9 combines with J gene TRBJ1-3, with D hard to call. This sequence was found in a man younger than 35 who received the YFV17D yellow fever vaccine. CDR3 residues: CASSTGDFSSGNTIYF. CDR3 sequence (DNA): TGTGCCAGCAGCACGGGTGACTTCAGCTCTGGAAACACCATATATTTT.